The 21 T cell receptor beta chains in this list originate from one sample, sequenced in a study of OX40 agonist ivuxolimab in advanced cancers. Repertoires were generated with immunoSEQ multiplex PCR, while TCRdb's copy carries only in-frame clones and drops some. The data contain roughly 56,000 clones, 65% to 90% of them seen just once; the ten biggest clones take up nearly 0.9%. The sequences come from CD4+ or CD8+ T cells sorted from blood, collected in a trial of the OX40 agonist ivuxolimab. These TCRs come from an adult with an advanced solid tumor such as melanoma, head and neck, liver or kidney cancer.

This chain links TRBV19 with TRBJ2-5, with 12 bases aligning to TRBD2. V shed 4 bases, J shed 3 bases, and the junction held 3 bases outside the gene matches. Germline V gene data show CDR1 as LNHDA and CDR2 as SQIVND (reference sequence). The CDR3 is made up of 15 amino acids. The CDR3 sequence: CASSTLAGGKETQYF. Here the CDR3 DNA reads TGTGCCAGTAGTACGCTAGCGGGAGGGAAAGAGACCCAGTACTTC.

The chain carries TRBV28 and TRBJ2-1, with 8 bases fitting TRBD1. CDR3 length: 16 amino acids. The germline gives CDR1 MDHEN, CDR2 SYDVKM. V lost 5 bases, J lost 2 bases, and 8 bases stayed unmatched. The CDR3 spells CASSPRGTGAYNEQFF. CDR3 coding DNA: TGTGCCAGCAGTCCACGGGGGACAGGCGCCTACAATGAGCAGTTCTTC.

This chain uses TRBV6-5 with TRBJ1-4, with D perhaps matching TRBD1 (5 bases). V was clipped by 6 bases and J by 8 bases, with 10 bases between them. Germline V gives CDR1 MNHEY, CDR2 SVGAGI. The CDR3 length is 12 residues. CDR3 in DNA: TGTGCCAGCAGATCACAGGACGAAAAACTGTTTTTT. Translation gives CASRSQDEKLFF.

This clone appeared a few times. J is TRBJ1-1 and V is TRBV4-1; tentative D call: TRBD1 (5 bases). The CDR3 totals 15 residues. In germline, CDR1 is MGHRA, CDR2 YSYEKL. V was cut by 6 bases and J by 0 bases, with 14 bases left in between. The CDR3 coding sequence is TGCGCCAGCAGGGTGGGTCTACAGGTGAACACTGAAGCTTTCTTT. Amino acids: CASRVGLQVNTEAFF.

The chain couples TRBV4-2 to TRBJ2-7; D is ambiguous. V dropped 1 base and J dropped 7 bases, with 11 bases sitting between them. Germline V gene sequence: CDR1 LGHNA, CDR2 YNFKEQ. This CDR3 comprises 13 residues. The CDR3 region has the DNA TGTGCCAGCAGCCAAGGGGGTAGTTTTGAGCAGTACTTC. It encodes CASSQGGSFEQYF.

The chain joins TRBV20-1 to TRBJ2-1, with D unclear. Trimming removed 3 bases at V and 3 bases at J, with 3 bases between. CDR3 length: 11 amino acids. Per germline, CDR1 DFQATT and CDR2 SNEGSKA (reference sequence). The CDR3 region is CSASFYNEQFF. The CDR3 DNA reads TGCAGTGCTAGTTTCTACAATGAGCAGTTCTTC.

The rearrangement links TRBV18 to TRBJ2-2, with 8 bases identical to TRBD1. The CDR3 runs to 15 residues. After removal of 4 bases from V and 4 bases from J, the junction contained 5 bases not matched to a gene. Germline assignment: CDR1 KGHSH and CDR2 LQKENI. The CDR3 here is CASSLGQGGTGELFF. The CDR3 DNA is TGTGCCAGCTCACTAGGACAGGGAGGCACCGGGGAGCTGTTTTTT.

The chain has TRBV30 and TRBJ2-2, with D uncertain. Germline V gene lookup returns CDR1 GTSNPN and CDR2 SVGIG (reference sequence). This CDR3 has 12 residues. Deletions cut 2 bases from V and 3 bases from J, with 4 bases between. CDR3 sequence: CAWSLDTGELFF. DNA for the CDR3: TGTGCCTGGAGTCTAGACACCGGGGAGCTGTTTTTT.

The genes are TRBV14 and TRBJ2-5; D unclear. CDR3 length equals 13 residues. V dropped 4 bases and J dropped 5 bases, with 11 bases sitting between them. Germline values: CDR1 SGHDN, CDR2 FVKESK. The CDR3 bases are TGTGCCAGCAGCCTTGGCCTGAGGGAGACCCAGTACTTC. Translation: CASSLGLRETQYF.

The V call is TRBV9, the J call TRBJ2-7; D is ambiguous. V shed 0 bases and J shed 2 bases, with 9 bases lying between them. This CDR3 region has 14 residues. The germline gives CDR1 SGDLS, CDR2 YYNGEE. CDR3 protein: CASSVAAGPYEQYF. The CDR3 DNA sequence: TGTGCCAGCAGCGTAGCTGCTGGTCCCTACGAGCAGTACTTC.

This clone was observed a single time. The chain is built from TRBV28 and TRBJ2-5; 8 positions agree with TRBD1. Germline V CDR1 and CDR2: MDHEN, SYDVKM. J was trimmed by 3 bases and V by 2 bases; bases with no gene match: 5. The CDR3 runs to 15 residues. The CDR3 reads CASSLILTGEETQYF. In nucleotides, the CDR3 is TGTGCCAGCAGTTTAATTTTGACAGGGGAAGAGACCCAGTACTTC.

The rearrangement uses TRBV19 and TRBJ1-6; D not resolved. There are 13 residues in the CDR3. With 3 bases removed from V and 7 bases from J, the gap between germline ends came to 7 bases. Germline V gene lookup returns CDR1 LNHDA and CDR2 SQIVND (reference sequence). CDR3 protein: CASSMNGNSPLHF. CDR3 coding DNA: TGTGCCAGTAGTATGAATGGAAATTCACCCCTCCACTTT.

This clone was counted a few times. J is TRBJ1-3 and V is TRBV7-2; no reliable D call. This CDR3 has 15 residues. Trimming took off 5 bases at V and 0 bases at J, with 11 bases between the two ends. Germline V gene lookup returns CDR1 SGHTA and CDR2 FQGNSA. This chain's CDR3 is CASSARRLSGNTIYF. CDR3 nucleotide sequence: TGTGCCAGCAGCGCCCGACGACTCTCTGGAAACACCATATATTTT. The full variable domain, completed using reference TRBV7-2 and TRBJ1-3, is GAGVSQSPSNKVTEKGKDVELRCDPISGHTALYWYRQSLGQGLEFLIYFQGNSAPDKSGLPSDRFSAERTGGSVSTLTIQRTQQEDSAVYLCASSARRLSGNTIYFGEGSWLTVV.

In DNA form, the CDR3 reads TGCGCCAGCAGCGGAGCGGGACAGGGGAGCGAAAAACTGTTTTTT. It yields the protein CASSGAGQGSEKLFF. V and J are TRBV5-1 and TRBJ1-4; 10 bases are a match to TRBD1. V shed 4 bases and J 8 bases; nucleotides not matched to a gene: 8. Germline CDR1 is SGHRS and CDR2 is YFSETQ. CDR3 length equals 15 residues.

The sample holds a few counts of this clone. CDR3 sequence (DNA): TGTGCCAGCAGCTTAGGTCGCGGGGTGGACAATGAGCAGTTCTTC. Its translation is CASSLGRGVDNEQFF. The V and J genes are TRBV7-9 and TRBJ2-1; possibly TRBD2 for D (6 bases). V gave up 1 base and J gave up 5 bases, with 12 bases separating them. This CDR3 has 15 residues. Germline V gene sequence: CDR1 SEHNR, CDR2 FQNEAQ (reference sequence). The full variable domain, in which reference TRBV7-9 and TRBJ2-1 provide the parts outside the CDR3, is DTGVSQNPRHKITKRGQNVTFRCDPISEHNRLYWYRQTLGQGPEFLTYFQNEAQLEKSRLLSDRFSAERPKGSFSTLEIQRTEQGDSAMYLCASSLGRGVDNEQFFGPGTRLTVL.

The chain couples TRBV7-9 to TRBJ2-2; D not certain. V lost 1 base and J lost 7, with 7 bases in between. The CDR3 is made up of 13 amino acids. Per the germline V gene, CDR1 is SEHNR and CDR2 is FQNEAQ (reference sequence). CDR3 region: CASSLEGHGELFF. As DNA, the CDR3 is TGTGCCAGCAGCTTAGAGGGCCACGGGGAGCTGTTTTTT.

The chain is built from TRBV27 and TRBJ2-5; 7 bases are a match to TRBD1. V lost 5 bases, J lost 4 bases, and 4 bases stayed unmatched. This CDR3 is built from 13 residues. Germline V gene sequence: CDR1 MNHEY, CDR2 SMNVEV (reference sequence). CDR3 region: CASSLRTGETQYF. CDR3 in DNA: TGTGCCAGCAGTCTTCGGACAGGAGAGACCCAGTACTTC.

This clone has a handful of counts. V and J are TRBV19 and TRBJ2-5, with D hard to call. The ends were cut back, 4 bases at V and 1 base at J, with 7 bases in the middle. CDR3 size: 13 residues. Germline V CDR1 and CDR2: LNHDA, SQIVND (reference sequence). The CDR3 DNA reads TGTGCCAGTAGTAGTACAGCCCAAGAGACCCAGTACTTC. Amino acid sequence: CASSSTAQETQYF. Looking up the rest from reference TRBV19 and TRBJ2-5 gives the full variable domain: DGGITQSPKYLFRKEGQNVTLSCEQNLNHDAMYWYRQDPGQGLRLIYYSQIVNDFQKGDIAEGYSVSREKKESFPLTVTSAQKNPTAFYLCASSSTAQETQYFGPGTRLLVL.

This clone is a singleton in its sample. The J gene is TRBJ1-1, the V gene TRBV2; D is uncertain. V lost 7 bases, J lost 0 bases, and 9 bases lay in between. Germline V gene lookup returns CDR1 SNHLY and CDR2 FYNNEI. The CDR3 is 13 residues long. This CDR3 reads CASTAGLNTEAFF. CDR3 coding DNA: TGTGCCAGCACCGCGGGGTTGAACACTGAAGCTTTCTTT.

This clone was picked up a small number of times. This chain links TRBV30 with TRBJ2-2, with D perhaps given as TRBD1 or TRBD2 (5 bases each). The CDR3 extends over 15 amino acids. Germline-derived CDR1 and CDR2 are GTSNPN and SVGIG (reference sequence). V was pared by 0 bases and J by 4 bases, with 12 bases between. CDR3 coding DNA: TGTGCCTGGAGTGTGGCTGGGACGGGCACCGGGGAGCTGTTTTTT. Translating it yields CAWSVAGTGTGELFF.

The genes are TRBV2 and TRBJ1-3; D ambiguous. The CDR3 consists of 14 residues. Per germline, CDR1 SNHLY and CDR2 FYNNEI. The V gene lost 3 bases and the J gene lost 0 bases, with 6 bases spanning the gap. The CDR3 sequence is CASSEPRSGNTIYF. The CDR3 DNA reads TGTGCCAGCAGTGAGCCTCGCTCTGGAAACACCATATATTTT. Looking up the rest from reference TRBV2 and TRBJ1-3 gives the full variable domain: EPEVTQTPSHQVTQMGQEVILRCVPISNHLYFYWYRQILGQKVEFLVSFYNNEISEKSEIFDDQFSVERPDGSNFTLKIRSTKLEDSAMYFCASSEPRSGNTIYFGEGSWLTVV.